The sequence of this T cell receptor beta chain was determined in a study of blood T cell repertoires in COVID-19. Germline loops: CDR1 SGHNT, CDR2 YYREEE (reference sequence). V was clipped by 1 base and J by 4 bases; unmatched bases: 9. The CDR3 has 17 amino acids. The assay was immunoSEQ multiplex PCR, and TCRdb's table has in-frame clones only and misses some. Of tens of thousands of clones listed, around three quarters are singletons. This chain links TRBV5-4 with TRBJ2-5, with 11 nucleotides matching TRBD2. This sequence was found in a man in his 60s with active or convalescent COVID-19. Sequencing was carried out using peripheral blood. The CDR3 DNA reads as TGTGCCAGCAGCTTGCGGTTAGCGGGGGGGCTTGGAGAGACCCAGTACTTC. Encoded protein: CASSLRLAGGLGETQYF. The complete variable domain, with remaining parts taken from reference TRBV5-4 and TRBJ2-5, reads ETGVTQSPTHLIKTRGQQVTLRCSSQSGHNTVSWYQQALGQGPQFIFQYYREEENGRGNFPPRFSGLQFPNYSSELNVNALELDDSALYLCASSLRLAGGLGETQYFGPGTRLLVL.